This T cell receptor beta chain came from a study of technical replicates of blood from a handful of donors. V gave up 2 bases and J gave up 5 bases, with 13 bases separating them. This CDR3 spans 15 amino acids. Germline V gives CDR1 SNHLY, CDR2 FYNNEI. Profiled with immunoSEQ multiplex PCR; TCRdb holds only in-frame clones, not every one. The sample lists about 97,000 clones; approximately 95% were seen once. Sequenced: T cells isolated from PBMCs. V and J are TRBV2 and TRBJ1-3; tentative D call: TRBD1 (6 bases). The sequence was obtained from a human donor in good health. The CDR3 region is CASSERGQGRNTIYF. In nucleotides, the CDR3 is TGTGCCAGCAGTGAACGTGGGCAGGGGCGAAACACCATATATTTT.